This paragraph covers one TCR beta chain sequence. V dropped 4 bases and J dropped 1 base, with 13 bases sitting between them. This CDR3 is 15 amino acids long. Germline V gives CDR1 SGHRS, CDR2 YFSETQ. This sample is part of a study of control samples from healthy donors and cancer patients. Sequenced by immunoSEQ multiplex PCR; TCRdb stores in-frame clones only, minus some. The sample holds about 130,000 clones, roughly 92% seen once. The sequence came from a man older than 75 with head and neck cancer. The source material was PBMCs. The chain links TRBV5-1 to TRBJ2-3; D gene uncertain. The CDR3 loop reads CASSGGRSGTDTQYF. The CDR3 nucleotides read TGCGCCAGCAGCGGCGGCAGGTCTGGCACAGATACGCAGTATTTT.